The present TCR beta chain was sequenced within a study of blood T cell repertoires in COVID-19. Background on the study: Italy, Spain and the United States were the sources of the convalescent and acute COVID-19 samples. The cDNA or gDNA used as material had been derived from T cells, B-cell-depleted T cells, or PBMCs.

This CDR3 has 11 residues. Trimming cost V 5 bases and J 6 bases, with 6 bases left between them. Germline V gene lookup returns CDR1 SGHTA and CDR2 FQGNSA. Patients of the Seattle cohort, enrolled during active infection, were followed longitudinally. This clone was seen ten or more times. Original data processing: Reference gene primers were amplified, and this amplification served to estimate nucleated cell counts. Method: immunoSEQ multiplex PCR; TCRdb's copy keeps in-frame clones and lacks some. V and J calls and clone size are copied from that table; D and trimming were computed from the DNA. The sample has 150,000 to 200,000 clones, 85% seen once.

This sequence originates from a person in their 70s with COVID-19, enrolled during active disease. V gene TRBV7-2 combines with J gene TRBJ2-3; maybe TRBD1 (6 bases). The sample comprised peripheral blood. The CDR3 nucleotides read TGTGCCAGCAGCAGGGGGGATACGCAGTATTTT. It is translated as CASSRGDTQYF.